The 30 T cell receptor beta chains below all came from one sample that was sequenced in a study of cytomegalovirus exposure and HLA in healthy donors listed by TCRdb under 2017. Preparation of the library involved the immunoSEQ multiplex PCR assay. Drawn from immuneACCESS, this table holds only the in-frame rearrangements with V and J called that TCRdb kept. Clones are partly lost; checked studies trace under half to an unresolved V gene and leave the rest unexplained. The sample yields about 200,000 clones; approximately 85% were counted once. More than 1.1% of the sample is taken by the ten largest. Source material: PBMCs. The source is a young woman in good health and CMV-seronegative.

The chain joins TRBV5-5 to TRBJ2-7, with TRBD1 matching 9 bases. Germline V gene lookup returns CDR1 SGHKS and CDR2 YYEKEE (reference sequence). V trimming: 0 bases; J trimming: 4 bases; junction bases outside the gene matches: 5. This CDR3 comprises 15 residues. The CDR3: CASSLDRDRVYEQYF. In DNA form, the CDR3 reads TGTGCCAGCAGCTTGGATCGGGACAGGGTTTACGAGCAGTACTTC.

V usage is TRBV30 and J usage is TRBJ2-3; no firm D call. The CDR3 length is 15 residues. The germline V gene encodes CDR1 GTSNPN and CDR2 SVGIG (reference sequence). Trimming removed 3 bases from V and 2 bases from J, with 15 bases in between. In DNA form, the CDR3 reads TGTGCCTGGAGGGGTACTGGGCCCTACACAGATACGCAGTATTTT. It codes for CAWRGTGPYTDTQYF.

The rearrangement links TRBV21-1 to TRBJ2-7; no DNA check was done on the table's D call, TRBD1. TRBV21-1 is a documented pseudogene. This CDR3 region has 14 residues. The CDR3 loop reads CASSRDRASYEQYF. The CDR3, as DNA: TGTGCCAGCAGCAGGGACAGGGCTAGTTACGAGCAGTACTTC.

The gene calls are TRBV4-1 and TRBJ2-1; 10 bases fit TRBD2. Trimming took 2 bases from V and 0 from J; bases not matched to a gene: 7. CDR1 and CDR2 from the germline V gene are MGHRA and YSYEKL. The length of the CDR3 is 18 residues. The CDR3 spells CASSQLTSGASSYNEQFF. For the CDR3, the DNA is TGCGCCAGCAGCCAATTAACTAGCGGGGCAAGCTCCTACAATGAGCAGTTCTTC.

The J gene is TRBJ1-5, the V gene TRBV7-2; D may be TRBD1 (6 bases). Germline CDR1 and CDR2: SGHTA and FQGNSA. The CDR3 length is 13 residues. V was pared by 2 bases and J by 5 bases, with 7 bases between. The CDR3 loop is CASSLKGDQPQHF. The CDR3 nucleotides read TGTGCCAGCAGCTTAAAGGGGGATCAGCCCCAGCATTTT.

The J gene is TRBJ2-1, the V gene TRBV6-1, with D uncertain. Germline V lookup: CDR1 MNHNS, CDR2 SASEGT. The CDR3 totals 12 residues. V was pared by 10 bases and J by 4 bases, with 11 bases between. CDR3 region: CATSLRYNEQFF. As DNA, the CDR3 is TGTGCCACGTCGCTCAGATACAATGAGCAGTTCTTC.

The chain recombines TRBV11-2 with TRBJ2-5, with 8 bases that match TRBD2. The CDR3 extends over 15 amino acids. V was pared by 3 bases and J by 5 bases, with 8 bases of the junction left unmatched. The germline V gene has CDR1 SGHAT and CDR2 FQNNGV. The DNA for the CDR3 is TGTGCCAGCAGCTTGGGGCGGGGGGATTTGGAGACCCAGTACTTC. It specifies CASSLGRGDLETQYF.

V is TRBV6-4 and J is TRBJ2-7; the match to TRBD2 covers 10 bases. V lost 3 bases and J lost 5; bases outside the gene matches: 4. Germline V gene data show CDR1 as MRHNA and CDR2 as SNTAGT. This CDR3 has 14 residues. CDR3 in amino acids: CASSESGGADEQYF. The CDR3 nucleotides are TGTGCCAGCAGTGAGAGCGGGGGGGCGGACGAGCAGTACTTC.

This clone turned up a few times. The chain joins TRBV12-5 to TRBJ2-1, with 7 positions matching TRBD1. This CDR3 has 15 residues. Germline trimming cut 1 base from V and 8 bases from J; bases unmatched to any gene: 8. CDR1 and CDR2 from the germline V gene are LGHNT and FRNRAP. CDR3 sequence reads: CASGLAQGYGDEQFF. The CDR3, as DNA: TGTGCTAGTGGTTTGGCACAGGGGTACGGCGATGAGCAGTTCTTC.

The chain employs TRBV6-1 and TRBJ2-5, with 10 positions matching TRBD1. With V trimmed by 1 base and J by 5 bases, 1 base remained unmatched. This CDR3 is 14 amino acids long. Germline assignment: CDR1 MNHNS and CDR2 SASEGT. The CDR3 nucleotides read TGTGCCAGCAGTGAAGGACAGGGGGCGGAGACCCAGTACTTC. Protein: CASSEGQGAETQYF.

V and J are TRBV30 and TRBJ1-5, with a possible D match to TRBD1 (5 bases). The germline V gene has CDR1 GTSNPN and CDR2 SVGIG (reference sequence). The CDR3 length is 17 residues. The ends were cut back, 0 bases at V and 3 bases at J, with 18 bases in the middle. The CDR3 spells CAWSVQLGDLYNQPQHF. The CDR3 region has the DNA TGTGCCTGGAGTGTACAATTAGGGGATTTGTACAATCAGCCCCAGCATTTT.

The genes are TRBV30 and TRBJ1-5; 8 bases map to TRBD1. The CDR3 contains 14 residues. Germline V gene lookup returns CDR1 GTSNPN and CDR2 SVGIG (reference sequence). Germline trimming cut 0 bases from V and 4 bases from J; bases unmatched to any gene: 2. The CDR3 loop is CAWSVGQANQPQHF. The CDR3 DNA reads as TGTGCCTGGAGTGTGGGACAGGCTAATCAGCCCCAGCATTTT.

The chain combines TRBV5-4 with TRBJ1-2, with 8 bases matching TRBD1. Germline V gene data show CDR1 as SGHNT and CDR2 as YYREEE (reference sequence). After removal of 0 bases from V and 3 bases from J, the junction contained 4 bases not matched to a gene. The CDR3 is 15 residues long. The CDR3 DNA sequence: TGTGCCAGCAGCTTGGTTCAGGGGGCGGACTATGGCTACACCTTC. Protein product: CASSLVQGADYGYTF. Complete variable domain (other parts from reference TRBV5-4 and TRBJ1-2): ETGVTQSPTHLIKTRGQQVTLRCSSQSGHNTVSWYQQALGQGPQFIFQYYREEENGRGNFPPRFSGLQFPNYSSELNVNALELDDSALYLCASSLVQGADYGYTFGSGTRLTVV.

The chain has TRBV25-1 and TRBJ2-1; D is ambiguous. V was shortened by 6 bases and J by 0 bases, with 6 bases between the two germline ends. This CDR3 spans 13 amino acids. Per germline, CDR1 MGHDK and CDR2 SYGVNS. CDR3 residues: CASSPSSYNEQFF. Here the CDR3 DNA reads TGTGCCAGCAGCCCCAGCTCCTACAATGAGCAGTTCTTC.

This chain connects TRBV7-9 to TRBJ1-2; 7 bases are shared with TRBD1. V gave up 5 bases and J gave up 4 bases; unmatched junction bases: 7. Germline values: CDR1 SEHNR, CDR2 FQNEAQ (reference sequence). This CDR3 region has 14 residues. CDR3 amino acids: CASSPRGIGYGYTF. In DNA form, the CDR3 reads TGTGCCAGCAGCCCCAGGGGGATCGGCTATGGCTACACCTTC. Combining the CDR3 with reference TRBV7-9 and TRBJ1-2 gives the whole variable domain DTGVSQNPRHKITKRGQNVTFRCDPISEHNRLYWYRQTLGQGPEFLTYFQNEAQLEKSRLLSDRFSAERPKGSFSTLEIQRTEQGDSAMYLCASSPRGIGYGYTFGSGTRLTVV.

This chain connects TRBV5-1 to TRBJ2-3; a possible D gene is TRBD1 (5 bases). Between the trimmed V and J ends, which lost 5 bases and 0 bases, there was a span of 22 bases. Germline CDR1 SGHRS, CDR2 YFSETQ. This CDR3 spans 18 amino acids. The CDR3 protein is CASSFTTEPPSSTDTQYF. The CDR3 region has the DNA TGCGCCAGCAGTTTTACGACAGAACCACCCTCCAGCACAGATACGCAGTATTTT.

The CDR3 spells CASSPGWAYEQYF. The CDR3 bases are TGTGCCAGCAGTCCGGGATGGGCCTACGAGCAGTACTTC. The chain employs TRBV6-5 and TRBJ2-7, with a possible D match to TRBD2 (5 bases). Trimming shortened V by 5 bases and J by 2 bases, and 10 bases separated the two germline ends. The CDR3 runs to 13 residues. Germline V lookup: CDR1 MNHEY, CDR2 SVGAGI.

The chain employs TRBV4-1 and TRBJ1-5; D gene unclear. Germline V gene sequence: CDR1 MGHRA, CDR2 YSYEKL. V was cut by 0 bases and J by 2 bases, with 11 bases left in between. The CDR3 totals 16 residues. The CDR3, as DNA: TGCGCCAGCAGCCAAGATGACGGACTTGGCAATCAGCCCCAGCATTTT. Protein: CASSQDDGLGNQPQHF.

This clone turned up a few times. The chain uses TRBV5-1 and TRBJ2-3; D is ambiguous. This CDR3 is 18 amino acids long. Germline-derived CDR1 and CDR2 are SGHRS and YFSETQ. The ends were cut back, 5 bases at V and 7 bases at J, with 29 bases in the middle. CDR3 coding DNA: TGCGCCAGCAGTCCCCCCTCTAGGCAAAGACCCATATCCAATACGCAGTATTTT. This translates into CASSPPSRQRPISNTQYF. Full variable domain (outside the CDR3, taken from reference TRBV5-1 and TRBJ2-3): KAGVTQTPRYLIKTRGQQVTLSCSPISGHRSVSWYQQTPGQGLQFLFEYFSETQRNKGNFPGRFSGRQFSNSRSEMNVSTLELGDSALYLCASSPPSRQRPISNTQYFGPGTRLTVL.

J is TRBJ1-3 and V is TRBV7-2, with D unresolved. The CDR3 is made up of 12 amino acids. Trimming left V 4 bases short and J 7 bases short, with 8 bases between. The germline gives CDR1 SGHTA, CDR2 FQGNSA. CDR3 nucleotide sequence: TGTGCCAGCAGCTATCCCAGGAACACCATATATTTT. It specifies CASSYPRNTIYF.

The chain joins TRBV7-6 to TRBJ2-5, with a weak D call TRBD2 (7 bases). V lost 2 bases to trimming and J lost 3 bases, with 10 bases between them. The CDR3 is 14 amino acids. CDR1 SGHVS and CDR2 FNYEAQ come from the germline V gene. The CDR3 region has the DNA TGTGCCAGCAGCTTATCGGGGGGCAAAGAGACCCAGTACTTC. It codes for CASSLSGGKETQYF.

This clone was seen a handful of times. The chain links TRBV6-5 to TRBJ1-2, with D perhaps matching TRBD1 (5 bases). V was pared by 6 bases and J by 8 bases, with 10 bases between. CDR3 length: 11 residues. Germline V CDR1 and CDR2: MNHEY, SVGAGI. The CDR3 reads CASSSGFGYTF. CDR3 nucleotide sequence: TGTGCCAGCAGCTCAGGGTTCGGCTACACCTTC.

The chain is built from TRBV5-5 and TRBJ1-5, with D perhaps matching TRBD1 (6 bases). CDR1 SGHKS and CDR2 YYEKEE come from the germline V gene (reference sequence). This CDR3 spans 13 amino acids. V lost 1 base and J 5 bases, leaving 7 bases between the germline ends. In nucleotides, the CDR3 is TGTGCCAGCAGCTTGACAGGGCATCAGCCCCAGCATTTT. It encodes CASSLTGHQPQHF.

The CDR3 reads CASSTGTSGYTGELFF. The CDR3 DNA reads TGTGCCAGCAGCACGGGGACTAGCGGATACACCGGGGAGCTGTTTTTT. The chain couples TRBV11-3 to TRBJ2-2, with 11 bases fitting TRBD2. Germline trimming cut 5 bases from V and 3 bases from J; bases unmatched to any gene: 5. This CDR3 spans 16 amino acids. The V gene's germline CDR1 is SGHNT and CDR2 YENEEA.

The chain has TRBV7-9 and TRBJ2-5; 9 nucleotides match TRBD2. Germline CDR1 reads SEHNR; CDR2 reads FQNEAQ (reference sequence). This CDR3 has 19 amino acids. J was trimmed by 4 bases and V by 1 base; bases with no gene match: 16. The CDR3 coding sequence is TGTGCCAGCAGCTTAGGAACGGGCCCCCGACTAGCGGTACGAGAGACCCAGTACTTC. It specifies CASSLGTGPRLAVRETQYF.

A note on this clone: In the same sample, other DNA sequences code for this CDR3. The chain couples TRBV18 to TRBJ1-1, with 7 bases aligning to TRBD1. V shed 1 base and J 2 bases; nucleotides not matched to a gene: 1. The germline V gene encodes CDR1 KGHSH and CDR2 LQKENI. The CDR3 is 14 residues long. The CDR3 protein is CASSPQGANTEAFF. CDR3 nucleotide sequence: TGTGCCAGCTCACCACAGGGGGCAAACACTGAAGCTTTCTTT.

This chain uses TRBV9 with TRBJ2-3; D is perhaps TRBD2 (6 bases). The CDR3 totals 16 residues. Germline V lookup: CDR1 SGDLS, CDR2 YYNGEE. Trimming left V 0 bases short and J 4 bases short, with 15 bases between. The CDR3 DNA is TGTGCCAGCAGCGTAGGCGGTGGGGCTAGCGCAGATACGCAGTATTTT. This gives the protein CASSVGGGASADTQYF.

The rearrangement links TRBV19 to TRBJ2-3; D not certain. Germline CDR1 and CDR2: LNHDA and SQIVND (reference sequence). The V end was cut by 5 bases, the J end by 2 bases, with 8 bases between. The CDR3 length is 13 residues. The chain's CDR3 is CASSAELTDTQYF. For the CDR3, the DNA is TGTGCCAGTAGTGCCGAGCTCACAGATACGCAGTATTTT.

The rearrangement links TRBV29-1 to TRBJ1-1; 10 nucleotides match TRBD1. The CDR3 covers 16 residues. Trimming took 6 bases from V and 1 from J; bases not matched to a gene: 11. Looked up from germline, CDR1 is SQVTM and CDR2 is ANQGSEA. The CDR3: CSVSRTGGVTNTEAFF. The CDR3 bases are TGCAGCGTGTCCCGGACAGGGGGAGTAACGAACACTGAAGCTTTCTTT. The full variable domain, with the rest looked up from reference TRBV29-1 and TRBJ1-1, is SAVISQKPSRDICQRGTSLTIQCQVDSQVTMMFWYRQQPGQSLTLIATANQGSEATYESGFVIDKFPISRPNLTFSTLTVSNMSPEDSSIYLCSVSRTGGVTNTEAFFGQGTRLTVV.

The CDR3 DNA reads as TGTGCCAGCAGCCCAAGACAGGGGGTCACAGATACGCAGTATTTT. Its protein is CASSPRQGVTDTQYF. The rearrangement links TRBV9 to TRBJ2-3; 9 bases line up with TRBD1. Germline V lookup: CDR1 SGDLS, CDR2 YYNGEE. Trimming took 4 bases from V and 2 from J; bases not matched to a gene: 5. The CDR3 sequence is 15 residues long.